This TCR beta chain was found in a study of blood T cell repertoires in COVID-19. Study-wide context: Both acute and convalescent COVID-19 samples were obtained from the United States, Italy and Spain. PBMCs, B-cell-depleted T cells, or T cells were the source of the cDNA or gDNA that made up the material.

Per the study methods: Reference gene primer amplification gave nucleated cell count estimates. Assay used: immunoSEQ multiplex PCR; TCRdb lists only in-frame clones, some missing. V, J and clone size derive from that table, while D and trimming were established from the DNA sequence. The sample records almost 300,000 clones, approximately 86% being singletons. Germline CDR1 is LGHDT and CDR2 is YNNKEL (reference sequence). The CDR3 length is 15 residues. Losses at the gene ends were 2 bases for V and 5 bases for J; bases not matched to a gene: 5. The chain recombines TRBV3-1 (or the pseudogene TRBV3-2) with TRBJ2-7, with TRBD2 matching over 11 bases. Sequenced material: peripheral blood. The receptor's source is a man between 65 and 85 years old with acute or convalescent COVID-19. For the CDR3, the DNA is TGTGCCAGCAGCCAATCTAGCGGGAGGTACCACGAGCAGTACTTC. Translating it yields CASSQSSGRYHEQYF.